The present TCR beta chain was sequenced within a study of T cells after yellow fever vaccination. Study-wide results and caveats: It was the secondary response that reached its peak faster, day 5 versus 15, but it was weaker.

V was clipped by 1 base and J by 4 bases, with 17 bases between them. This CDR3 contains 16 residues. From germline, CDR1 is SGHTA and CDR2 FQGNSA. TCRdb re-called the 5' RACE reads with MiXCR, one entry per CDR3 protein. The table lists under 550,000 distinct CDR3 sequences, 20% to 25% of them singletons, with about a sixth in the top ten. Turning to this clonotype: As yet, its antigen is unknown.

This chain links TRBV7-2 with TRBJ2-7; TRBD2 is a possible D gene (6 bases). The source is a young man who received the YFV17D yellow fever vaccine. The sequencing used PBMCs, collected less than 25 days after the first yellow fever vaccination. The CDR3 spells CASSLGGGGSWYEQYF. The CDR3 DNA reads TGTGCCAGCAGCTTAGGGGGTGGAGGGAGCTGGTACGAGCAGTACTTC.